These T cell receptor beta chains were read from a single sample in a study of PD-1 blockade in classical Hodgkin lymphoma. Repertoires were generated with immunoSEQ multiplex PCR, while TCRdb's copy carries only in-frame clones and drops some. This sample yields some 150,000 clones, of which 78% are seen a single time; about 9.2% belongs to the top ten. This material consisted of peripheral blood mononuclear cells (PBMCs), taken before the second cycle of nivolumab. These receptors were taken from a human donor with classical Hodgkin lymphoma. Each CDR3 is given with its conserved first and last residue. The order of the fields is D gene, J gene, V gene, clone size, CDR3 protein, CDR3 DNA. The D gene is left open where the match is weak. Expanded clones are given a class, and other clones once, few, many or no size at all.

>TRBD2|TRBJ2-5|TRBV5-4|NA
CASSTSGSQETQYF
TGTGCCAGCAGTACTAGCGGGAGTCAAGAGACCCAGTACTTC
>TRBD1|TRBJ2-7|TRBV28|NA
CASSLPGQGAREQYF
TGTGCCAGCAGTTTACCGGGACAGGGGGCGCGCGAGCAGTACTTC
>TRBD1|TRBJ1-2|TRBV7-9|NA
CASTETGLNYGYTF
TGTGCCAGCACGGAGACAGGGCTTAACTATGGCTACACCTTC
>TRBD1|TRBJ2-7|TRBV6-5|once
CASSYSPEQGYEQYF
TGTGCCAGCAGTTACTCCCCCGAACAGGGGTACGAGCAGTACTTC
>TRBD1|TRBJ1-2|TRBV28|NA
CASSLFYPRRDRTSNYGYTF
TGTGCCAGCAGTTTATTCTACCCCCGCCGGGACAGGACCTCTAACTATGGCTACACCTTC
>NA|TRBJ1-1|TRBV6-5|NA
CASSRSEDTEAFF
TGTGCCAGCAGTCGGTCGGAGGACACTGAAGCTTTCTTT
>TRBD1|TRBJ1-5|TRBV10-3|NA
CAISGRQGDQPQHF
TGTGCCATCAGTGGCCGACAGGGGGATCAGCCCCAGCATTTT
>NA|TRBJ1-3|TRBV7-9|NA
CASSLGSGNTIYF
TGTGCCAGCAGCTTAGGCTCTGGAAACACCATATATTTT
>NA|TRBJ1-1|TRBV5-3|many
CASTSDDNTEAFF
TGTGCCAGCACCAGCGACGACAACACTGAAGCTTTCTTT
>TRBD2|TRBJ2-7|TRBV5-4|NA
CASSLGLADSYEQYF
TGTGCCAGCAGCTTGGGACTAGCGGATTCCTACGAGCAGTACTTC
>TRBD2|TRBJ2-5|TRBV7-7|NA
CASSPMGLAEEETQYF
TGTGCTAGCAGCCCAATGGGACTAGCGGAAGAAGAGACCCAGTACTTC
>NA|TRBJ1-6|TRBV6-5|NA
CASSYVGPPYNSPLHF
TGTGCCAGCAGTTACGTAGGTCCGCCTTATAATTCACCCCTCCACTTT
>NA|TRBJ2-5|TRBV2|NA
CASRVDWGQETQYF
TGTGCCAGCAGGGTGGACTGGGGCCAAGAGACCCAGTACTTC
>NA|TRBJ2-1|TRBV4-1|few
CASSGVGITSYNEQFF
TGCGCCAGCAGCGGAGTAGGGATAACAAGCTACAATGAGCAGTTCTTC
>NA|TRBJ1-1|TRBV4-2|NA
CASSSLGVTEAFF
TGTGCCAGCAGCAGTCTAGGGGTCACTGAAGCTTTCTTT
>NA|TRBJ1-1|TRBV29-1|NA
CSVGSGNTEAFF
TGCAGCGTTGGTTCTGGGAACACTGAAGCTTTCTTT
>NA|TRBJ1-2|TRBV28|NA
CASSIYREDGGYTF
TGTGCCAGCAGTATCTACAGGGAGGATGGTGGCTACACCTTC
>TRBD1|TRBJ1-2|TRBV19|NA
CASSIVGAQQGNYGYTF
TGTGCCAGTAGTATAGTTGGCGCCCAACAGGGGAACTATGGCTACACCTTC
>TRBD1|TRBJ1-2|TRBV28|NA
CASSLWAEGQGSGTF
TGTGCCAGCAGTTTATGGGCCGAGGGACAGGGCTCGGGAACCTTC
>NA|TRBJ2-7|TRBV2|NA
CASRGTSGEQYF
TGTGCCAGCAGGGGGACTTCGGGGGAGCAGTACTTC
>TRBD2|TRBJ2-1|TRBV6-1|NA
CASSEVLAGLSSYNEQFF
TGTGCCAGCAGTGAAGTGCTAGCGGGGCTCAGCTCCTACAATGAGCAGTTCTTC
>NA|TRBJ2-1|TRBV4-3|NA
CASSPDAYNEQFF
TGCGCCAGCAGCCCCGACGCATACAATGAGCAGTTCTTC
>NA|TRBJ2-1|TRBV19|NA
CASSIPSGTVHNEQFF
TGTGCCAGTAGTATTCCCTCTGGGACGGTGCACAATGAGCAGTTCTTC
>NA|TRBJ2-5|TRBV7-2|NA
CASSFTSGSETQYF
TGTGCCAGCAGCTTCACCTCGGGTTCAGAGACCCAGTACTTC
>TRBD1|TRBJ1-6|TRBV28|NA
CASTYSGTGNNSPLHF
TGTGCCAGCACCTACTCCGGGACAGGGAATAATTCACCCCTCCACTTT
>NA|TRBJ1-2|TRBV7-2|NA
CASSTPLPPYGYTF
TGTGCCAGCAGCACTCCTTTGCCACCCTATGGCTACACCTTC
>TRBD1|TRBJ2-1|TRBV19|NA
CASQTGVDNEQFF
TGTGCCAGTCAAACAGGGGTGGACAATGAGCAGTTCTTC
>TRBD2|TRBJ2-1|TRBV9|once
CASSLPVGTRLNEQFF
TGTGCCAGCAGCCTCCCAGTGGGGACTAGATTAAATGAGCAGTTCTTC
>NA|TRBJ1-2|TRBV2|NA
CASSETGFFYGYTF
TGTGCCAGCAGCGAAACAGGGTTCTTCTATGGCTACACCTTC
>NA|TRBJ1-1|TRBV6-5|NA
CASSQLPGMAFF
TGTGCCAGCAGCCAACTACCAGGGATGGCTTTCTTT
>NA|TRBJ1-2|TRBV7-9|NA
CASSSDQGGYTF
TGTGCCAGCAGCTCAGACCAGGGAGGCTACACCTTC
>NA|TRBJ2-7|TRBV6-5|NA
CASSEPRGGSYEQYF
TGTGCCAGCAGCGAACCCAGGGGGGGTTCCTACGAGCAGTACTTC
>TRBD2|TRBJ2-5|TRBV11-3|NA
CASSLGAGGPRETQYF
TGTGCCAGCAGCTTAGGGGCGGGAGGGCCCCGGGAGACCCAGTACTTC